One sample yielded the 30 T cell receptor beta chains listed below, sequenced in a study of blood T cell repertoires in COVID-19. Clones were read by immunoSEQ multiplex PCR, and TCRdb kept only the in-frame ones, dropping some. The table shows about 260,000 clones, with around 90% occurring only once. Sequenced input: PBMCs or T cells enriched from blood (not recorded which). These receptors were taken from a man aged 40-49 years who had been exposed to COVID-19.

The V call is TRBV28, the J call TRBJ1-4; D not certain. Trimming took off 2 bases at V and 7 bases at J, with 8 bases between the two ends. The germline CDR1 and CDR2 sequences are MDHEN and SYDVKM. The CDR3 has 13 residues. The CDR3 reads CASSLNEGEKLFF. Written as DNA, the CDR3 is TGTGCCAGCAGTTTAAATGAGGGTGAAAAACTGTTTTTT. Variable domain in full (rest from reference TRBV28 and TRBJ1-4): DVKVTQSSRYLVKRTGEKVFLECVQDMDHENMFWYRQDPGLGLRLIYFSYDVKMKEKGDIPEGYSVSREKKERFSLILESASTNQTSMYLCASSLNEGEKLFFGSGTQLSVL.

The chain couples TRBV6-5 to TRBJ1-1; possibly TRBD1 for D (5 bases). V was trimmed by 5 bases and J by 5 bases, leaving 15 bases between them. The germline CDR1 and CDR2 sequences are MNHEY and SVGAGI. The CDR3 totals 14 residues. The CDR3 loop reads CASSTRDWQTEAFF. The CDR3 DNA follows: TGTGCCAGCAGTACCAGGGACTGGCAAACTGAAGCTTTCTTT.

The V and J genes are TRBV28 and TRBJ2-7; D remains ambiguous. Germline CDR1 MDHEN, CDR2 SYDVKM. Trimming cost V 5 bases and J 7 bases, with 18 bases left between them. This CDR3 comprises 14 residues. The CDR3 bases are TGTGCCAGCAGTGACCGAACATTGACTGGGGAGCAGTACTTC. Encoded protein: CASSDRTLTGEQYF.

The chain links TRBV6-5 to TRBJ2-1; 11 bases map to TRBD2. The germline V gene has CDR1 MNHEY and CDR2 SVGAGI. V lost 0 bases, J lost 4 bases, and 2 bases stayed unmatched. The CDR3 sequence is 16 residues long. Here the CDR3 DNA reads TGTGCCAGCAGTTACTCGACTAGCGGGACTTACAATGAGCAGTTCTTC. Amino acids: CASSYSTSGTYNEQFF.

In this sample, this clone turned up a few times. The chain uses TRBV7-9 and TRBJ1-2, with 9 bases matching TRBD1. The CDR3 sequence is 16 residues long. The ends lost 3 bases at V and 6 bases at J; junction bases unmatched: 11. The V gene's germline CDR1 is SEHNR and CDR2 FQNEAQ (reference sequence). The CDR3 sequence: CASSFLPGQGADGYTF. In nucleotides, the CDR3 is TGTGCCAGCAGCTTCCTTCCGGGACAGGGTGCGGATGGCTACACCTTC.

J is TRBJ2-7 and V is TRBV6-5; D ambiguous. Trimming shortened V by 0 bases and J by 4 bases, and 4 bases separated the two germline ends. CDR3 size: 12 residues. Germline assignment: CDR1 MNHEY and CDR2 SVGAGI. CDR3 sequence reads: CASSYSRYEQYF. The DNA for the CDR3 is TGTGCCAGCAGTTACTCCCGTTACGAGCAGTACTTC.

J is TRBJ1-1 and V is TRBV30, with D perhaps TRBD1 (6 bases). The CDR3 totals 14 residues. Germline V CDR1 and CDR2: GTSNPN, SVGIG (reference sequence). V was cut by 1 base and J by 1 base, with 10 bases left in between. The CDR3 region is CAWSGNRANTEAFF. CDR3 DNA sequence: TGTGCCTGGAGTGGGAACAGGGCGAACACTGAAGCTTTCTTT.

The J gene is TRBJ2-1, the V gene TRBV4-3; possible D gene TRBD2, 5 bases. Trimming shortened V by 4 bases and J by 9 bases, and 13 bases separated the two germline ends. The CDR3 loop spans 13 amino acids. CDR1 and CDR2 from the germline V gene are LGHNA and YSLEER. The chain's CDR3 is CASSPEGSGEQFF. In DNA form, the CDR3 reads TGCGCCAGCAGCCCGGAAGGGAGCGGTGAGCAGTTCTTC.

The rearrangement joins TRBV7-9 to TRBJ2-7, with a tentative D call TRBD1 (6 bases). Germline CDR1 reads SEHNR; CDR2 reads FQNEAQ (reference sequence). Trimming took off 3 bases at V and 4 bases at J, with 13 bases between the two ends. The CDR3 is 14 residues long. CDR3 coding DNA: TGTGCCAGCAGCTTCGGACAGATAACATACGAGCAGTACTTC. This encodes CASSFGQITYEQYF.

The genes are TRBV25-1 and TRBJ2-3; the match to TRBD1 covers 8 bases. The J segment lost 5 bases and the V segment lost 5 bases, leaving 12 bases of the junction unmatched. The CDR3 has 16 amino acids. CDR1 is MGHDK, CDR2 SYGVNS, per germline. The CDR3 nucleotides are TGTGCCAGCAGTACCAGTTGGCAGGGGGCTAGAGATACGCAGTATTTT. The encoded protein is CASSTSWQGARDTQYF.

This clone was seen a single time. This chain uses TRBV6-5 with TRBJ2-3; TRBD2 might be the D (5 bases). V was shortened by 7 bases and J by 0 bases, with 11 bases between the two germline ends. The length of the CDR3 is 14 residues. From germline, CDR1 is MNHEY and CDR2 SVGAGI. The CDR3 protein is CASKVATSTDTQYF. The CDR3 bases are TGTGCCAGCAAGGTAGCGACCAGCACAGATACGCAGTATTTT.

The chain recombines TRBV27 with TRBJ1-5, with D uncertain. Trimming removed 6 bases from V and 5 bases from J, with 14 bases in between. Germline lookup yields CDR1 MNHEY and CDR2 SMNVEV (reference sequence). This CDR3 is built from 14 residues. CDR3 in amino acids: CASRLKLGDQPQHF. DNA of the CDR3: TGTGCCAGCAGACTGAAATTAGGAGATCAGCCCCAGCATTTT.

The rearrangement joins TRBV27 to TRBJ2-3; 9 nucleotides align to TRBD2. Germline lookup yields CDR1 MNHEY and CDR2 SMNVEV (reference sequence). The J segment lost 0 bases and the V segment lost 5 bases, leaving 9 bases of the junction unmatched. This CDR3 has 17 residues. CDR3 sequence (DNA): TGTGCCAGCAGTCATAGCGGGAGTACGGGTAGCACAGATACGCAGTATTTT. Translated, it gives CASSHSGSTGSTDTQYF.

The chain employs TRBV9 and TRBJ2-1, with TRBD2 matching over 10 bases. Trimming at V came to 4 bases and at J to 4 bases, leaving 11 bases not matched to a gene. CDR3 length equals 17 residues. The germline gives CDR1 SGDLS, CDR2 YYNGEE. The CDR3 bases are TGTGCCAGCAGCCCAATTCCCGGACTAGCGGTTTACAATGAGCAGTTCTTC. This encodes CASSPIPGLAVYNEQFF.

This chain connects TRBV5-6 to TRBJ1-1, with 8 nucleotides matching TRBD1. CDR3 length equals 18 residues. Germline V CDR1 and CDR2: SGHDT, YYEEEE. The junction had 15 bases not matched to a gene; V was cut back by 4 bases and J by 1 base. CDR3 loop: CASSMITGGMSPNTEAFF. CDR3 nucleotide sequence: TGTGCCAGCAGCATGATAACAGGGGGTATGTCTCCGAACACTGAAGCTTTCTTT.

This chain joins TRBV12-5 and TRBJ2-6, with D uncertain. Germline CDR1 LGHNT, CDR2 FRNRAP. This CDR3 contains 16 residues. Trimming cost V 5 bases and J 3 bases, with 14 bases left between them. The CDR3: CASGPNPLRGANVLTF. The CDR3 coding sequence is TGTGCTAGTGGTCCCAACCCCCTGCGTGGGGCCAACGTCCTGACTTTC.

The chain links TRBV19 to TRBJ1-5; 9 nucleotides agree with TRBD1. Germline CDR1 reads LNHDA; CDR2 reads SQIVND (reference sequence). This CDR3 has 17 amino acids. J was trimmed by 0 bases and V by 4 bases; bases with no gene match: 7. This CDR3 reads CASSTTGTGYSNQPQHF. The CDR3 nucleotides are TGTGCCAGTAGTACAACCGGGACAGGGTATAGCAATCAGCCCCAGCATTTT.

The V and J genes are TRBV18 and TRBJ1-1; TRBD1 aligns across 9 bases. The germline V gene encodes CDR1 KGHSH and CDR2 LQKENI. V lost 2 bases to trimming and J lost 5 bases; unmatched junction nucleotides: 3. This CDR3 comprises 14 residues. The CDR3 DNA reads TGTGCCAGCTCACCAAGGACAGGGGAAACTGAAGCTTTCTTT. Translating it yields CASSPRTGETEAFF.

This clone was seen only once. V gene TRBV2 combines with J gene TRBJ2-7, with TRBD2 identical over 9 bases. The CDR3 has 13 residues. Germline-derived CDR1 and CDR2 are SNHLY and FYNNEI. CDR3 DNA sequence: TGTGCCAGCAGTGAAGTAGCGGGAGCCCCCTTTCGGGTC. Its protein is CASSEVAGAPFRV.

J is TRBJ1-4 and V is TRBV28; 8 bases map to TRBD1. The ends lost 2 bases at V and 2 bases at J; junction bases unmatched: 13. CDR3 size: 19 residues. CDR1 is MDHEN and CDR2 is SYDVKM in the germline V gene. The CDR3, as DNA: TGTGCCAGCAGTTTAATCCCTTGGGCAGGGGGCGTGACTAATGAAAAACTGTTTTTT. Translated: CASSLIPWAGGVTNEKLFF.

The chain uses TRBV9 and TRBJ1-6; 7 bases are a match to TRBD1. With 0 bases clipped from V and 7 bases from J, the junction kept 1 base outside the gene matches. Germline V CDR1 and CDR2: SGDLS, YYNGEE. CDR3 length: 14 residues. The chain's CDR3 is CASSVGTGNSPLHF. The DNA of the CDR3 is TGTGCCAGCAGCGTAGGGACAGGAAATTCACCCCTCCACTTT.

This clone has only one observation. This sequence joins TRBV6-5 and TRBJ1-5; TRBD1 matches at 7 bases. This CDR3 comprises 14 residues. J lost 5 bases, V lost 2 bases, and 3 bases had no gene match. Germline V lookup: CDR1 MNHEY, CDR2 SVGAGI. The CDR3 bases are TGTGCCAGCAGTTACGGGACAGAACATCAGCCCCAGCATTTT. As protein: CASSYGTEHQPQHF.

CDR3 residues: CAWNRDKNTDTQYF. The CDR3 DNA reads TGTGCCTGGAACAGGGACAAAAACACAGATACGCAGTATTTT. The rearrangement uses TRBV30 and TRBJ2-3, with D tentatively TRBD1 (6 bases). Germline CDR1 reads GTSNPN; CDR2 reads SVGIG (reference sequence). This CDR3 region has 14 residues. Trimming took off 4 bases at V and 2 bases at J, with 13 bases between the two ends.

The chain is built from TRBV11-1 and TRBJ2-2; 8 nucleotides align to TRBD1. CDR3 length: 16 residues. The J segment lost 5 bases and the V segment lost 2 bases, leaving 7 bases of the junction unmatched. Germline V gene data show CDR1 as SGHAT and CDR2 as FQDESV (reference sequence). CDR3: CASSLSRGTGTGELFF. CDR3 DNA: TGTGCCAGCAGCTTAAGCAGGGGGACAGGAACCGGGGAGCTGTTTTTT.

The rearrangement uses TRBV30 and TRBJ1-6; 8 bases agree with TRBD1. J was trimmed by 8 bases and V by 2 bases; bases with no gene match: 5. The length of the CDR3 is 14 residues. The germline CDR1 and CDR2 sequences are GTSNPN and SVGIG (reference sequence). Here the CDR3 reads CAWSRAGGYSPLHF. As DNA, the CDR3 is TGTGCCTGGAGTCGTGCAGGGGGCTATTCACCCCTCCACTTT.

The J gene is TRBJ1-2, the V gene TRBV6-5; 7 bases fit TRBD1. Per the germline V gene, CDR1 is MNHEY and CDR2 is SVGAGI. V trimming: 0 bases; J trimming: 2 bases; junction bases outside the gene matches: 6. The CDR3 covers 16 residues. The CDR3, as DNA: TGTGCCAGCAGTTACTCGCGCCTGACAGGGAACTATGGCTACACCTTC. Its translation is CASSYSRLTGNYGYTF.

This clone was detected only a few times. The chain carries TRBV27 and TRBJ1-2; a possible D gene is TRBD1 (6 bases). Germline assignment: CDR1 MNHEY and CDR2 SMNVEV (reference sequence). The CDR3 length is 14 residues. V was trimmed by 5 bases and J by 5 bases, leaving 15 bases between them. CDR3 amino acids: CASSAGVRGYGYTF. The DNA of the CDR3 is TGTGCCAGCAGTGCAGGGGTCCGGGGATATGGCTACACCTTC.

This clone was counted a single time. The chain carries TRBV5-1 and TRBJ1-6; 9 bases are shared with TRBD1. With V trimmed by 2 bases and J by 10 bases, 7 bases remained unmatched. Germline V gives CDR1 SGHRS, CDR2 YFSETQ. CDR3 length equals 15 residues. In DNA, the CDR3 is TGCGCCAGCAGCTTAGAGGGACAGGGAGACTCACCCCTCCACTTT. It is translated as CASSLEGQGDSPLHF.

This chain uses TRBV28 with TRBJ2-3, with 9 bases fitting TRBD2. CDR1 is MDHEN, CDR2 SYDVKM, per germline. The ends lost 8 bases at V and 0 bases at J; junction bases unmatched: 6. The length of the CDR3 is 15 residues. Written as DNA, the CDR3 is TGTGCCAGCGATCGACTAGCGGAGAGCACAGATACGCAGTATTTT. Its protein product is CASDRLAESTDTQYF.

The V and J genes are TRBV28 and TRBJ1-1; no definite D call. V lost 3 bases, J lost 7 bases, and 6 bases lay in between. Per germline, CDR1 MDHEN and CDR2 SYDVKM. The CDR3 length is 11 residues. The CDR3 loop reads CASSFYREAFF. The CDR3 coding sequence is TGTGCCAGCAGTTTCTACCGTGAAGCTTTCTTT.